The entry below describes one TCR beta chain. Its antigen remains unidentified. The PCR used 60 Vbeta and 13 Jbeta primers. Method: immunoSEQ multiplex PCR; TCRdb's copy keeps in-frame clones and lacks some. Its clone listing holds about 140,000 clones. The source of the sample is a study of cytomegalovirus exposure and HLA in healthy donors. Points from the study as a whole: Analysis performed later showed TCR beta chains linked to HLA being more clonally expanded than equally common others.

The CDR3 is 13 amino acids. The chain recombines TRBV1 with TRBJ2-2; no check of the table's D call, TRBD2, against the DNA was made. TRBV1 corresponds to a pseudogene. Sequencing used PBMCs. This TCR was sampled from a male donor in good health and CMV-seronegative. The CDR3 DNA sequence: TGCACCAGCGCTAGCGAGAACACCGGGGAGCTGTTTTTT. Amino acid sequence: CTSASENTGELFF.